This TCR beta chain is from a study of blood T cell repertoires in COVID-19. Looking at the study overall: Sites across the United States, Italy and Spain contributed samples from acute and convalescent COVID-19. T cells, B-cell-depleted T cells, or PBMCs provided the cDNA or gDNA that served as material.

The data were produced by immunoSEQ multiplex PCR, yet TCRdb's version contains in-frame clones alone and is incomplete. This repertoire shows 250,000 to 350,000 clones, about nine tenths found once; its top ten account for about 10%. This receptor was taken from a woman aged 18-29 years who had recovered from COVID-19. Material: PBMCs or T cells enriched from blood (not recorded which).

For the CDR3, the DNA is TGCGCCAGCAGCCGCGACTCCTACAATGAGCAGTTCTTC. It translates to CASSRDSYNEQFF. The chain recombines TRBV5-1 with TRBJ2-1, with D unclear. Germline V gene lookup returns CDR1 SGHRS and CDR2 YFSETQ. The V gene lost 4 bases and the J gene lost 0 bases, with 5 bases spanning the gap. There are 13 residues in the CDR3.